The 4 T cell receptor beta chains in this list originate from one sample, sequenced in a study of metastatic and nonmetastatic thyroid tumors. Every patient was untreated before thyroid surgery. TCRdb re-processed the PCR reads through MiXCR. The sample includes some 46,000 clones, under 30% seen only once; the top ten take around 3.4%. Source material: blood. The receptors were gathered from a male donor with papillary thyroid cancer or a benign thyroid nodule (not recorded which). Some clones in this sample may be carry-over from other donors' samples.

The chain has TRBV11-2 and TRBJ2-4; 9 nucleotides align to TRBD1. The CDR3 runs to 16 residues. Germline loops: CDR1 SGHAT, CDR2 FQNNGV. V was pared by 5 bases and J by 7 bases, with 12 bases of the junction left unmatched. CDR3 sequence: CASSPIIQGARNIQYF. The CDR3 DNA reads TGTGCCAGCAGCCCCATAATACAGGGGGCTCGGAACATTCAGTACTTC.

In the case of this clone: This clone may be a read error of a much larger clone one base away. Additional DNA sequences in this sample encode the identical CDR3. The rearrangement uses TRBV14 and TRBJ2-2; D unclear. V lost 3 bases, J lost 3 bases, and 11 bases lay in between. CDR3 length: 15 amino acids. Germline V gene sequence: CDR1 SGHDN, CDR2 FVKESK. CDR3 bases: TGTGCCAGCAGCCAGTTAGGGTTCGACACCGGGGAGCTGTTTTTT. Translating it yields CASSQLGFDTGELFF.

The rearrangement uses TRBV11-2 and TRBJ2-1; 7 bases align to TRBD2. The V segment lost 5 bases and the J segment 0 bases; nucleotides outside the gene matches: 10. This CDR3 contains 17 residues. Germline CDR1 and CDR2: SGHAT and FQNNGV. This chain's CDR3 is CASSPRLAGSSYNEQFF. Written as DNA, the CDR3 is TGTGCCAGCAGCCCCCGACTAGCAGGAAGCTCCTACAATGAGCAGTTCTTC.

The rearrangement joins TRBV6-5 to TRBJ1-1, with D uncertain. The CDR3 is 15 residues long. V gave up 2 bases and J gave up 6 bases, with 16 bases separating them. Germline CDR1 reads MNHEY; CDR2 reads SVGAGI. The CDR3 region has the DNA TGTGCCAGCAGTTACGGTTTGACACCTGAGGCTGAAGCTTTCTTT. Residues: CASSYGLTPEAEAFF.